This T cell receptor beta chain was sequenced in a study of T cells in localized non-small cell lung cancer. Profiled with immunoSEQ multiplex PCR; TCRdb holds only in-frame clones, not every one. This table holds around 40,000 clones, around 86% found once. Germline loops: CDR1 SGHAT, CDR2 FQNNGV. The CDR3 is 15 amino acids. V was shortened by 9 bases and J by 0 bases, with 14 bases between the two germline ends. Study findings and constraints: Adjacent lung tissue had a median about 57 of the top 100 clones found in the tumor.

In the case of this clone: Its antigen is not identified.

This sequence was found in a man aged 40 to 70 with stage I lung adenocarcinoma. Sample: peripheral blood, taken before any cancer treatment. The J gene is TRBJ2-2, the V gene TRBV11-2; TRBD2 is a possible D gene (6 bases). CDR3 DNA sequence: TGTGCCAGGGGGGGTGGAGGTCCGAACACCGGGGAGCTGTTTTTT. Protein product: CARGGGGPNTGELFF.